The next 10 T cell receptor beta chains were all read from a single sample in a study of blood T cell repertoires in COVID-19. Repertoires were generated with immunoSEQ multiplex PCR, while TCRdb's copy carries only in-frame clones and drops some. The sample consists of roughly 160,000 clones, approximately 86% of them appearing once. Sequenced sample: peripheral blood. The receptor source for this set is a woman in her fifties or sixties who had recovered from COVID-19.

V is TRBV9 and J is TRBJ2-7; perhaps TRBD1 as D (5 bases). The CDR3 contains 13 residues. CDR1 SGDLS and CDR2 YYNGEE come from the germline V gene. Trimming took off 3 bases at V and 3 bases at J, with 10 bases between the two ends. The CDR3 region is CASSGGSFYEQYF. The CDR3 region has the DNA TGTGCCAGCAGCGGGGGCAGCTTCTACGAGCAGTACTTC.

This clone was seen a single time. The CDR3 nucleotides read TGTGCCAGCAGCTTGGAGGGGGCCCGGTTTAACTATGGCTACACCTTC. Its translation is CASSLEGARFNYGYTF. The gene calls are TRBV5-4 and TRBJ1-2, with TRBD1 matching over 7 bases. The CDR3 runs to 16 residues. With 0 bases clipped from V and 1 base from J, the junction kept 6 bases outside the gene matches. Germline CDR1 SGHNT, CDR2 YYREEE (reference sequence). The full variable domain, rest sourced from reference TRBV5-4 and TRBJ1-2, is ETGVTQSPTHLIKTRGQQVTLRCSSQSGHNTVSWYQQALGQGPQFIFQYYREEENGRGNFPPRFSGLQFPNYSSELNVNALELDDSALYLCASSLEGARFNYGYTFGSGTRLTVV.

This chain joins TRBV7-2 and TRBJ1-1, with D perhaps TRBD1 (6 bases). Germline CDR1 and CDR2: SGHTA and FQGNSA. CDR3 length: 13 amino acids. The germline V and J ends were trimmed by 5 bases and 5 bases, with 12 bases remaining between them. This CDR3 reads CASSVTGSTEAFF. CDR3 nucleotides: TGTGCCAGCAGCGTAACAGGGTCGACTGAAGCTTTCTTT.

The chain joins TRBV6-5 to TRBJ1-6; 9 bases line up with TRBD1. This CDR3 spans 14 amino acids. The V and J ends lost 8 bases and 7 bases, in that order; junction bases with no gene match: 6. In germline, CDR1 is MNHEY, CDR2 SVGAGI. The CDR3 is CASRQDRGNSPLHF. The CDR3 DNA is TGTGCCAGCCGCCAGGACAGGGGCAATTCACCCCTCCACTTT.

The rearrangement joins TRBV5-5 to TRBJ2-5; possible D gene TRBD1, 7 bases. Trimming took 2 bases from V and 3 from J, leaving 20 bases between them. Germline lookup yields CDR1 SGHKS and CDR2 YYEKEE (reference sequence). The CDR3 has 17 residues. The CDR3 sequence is CASSLAVGGTVKETQYF. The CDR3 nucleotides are TGTGCCAGCAGCTTAGCGGTAGGCGGGACAGTCAAAGAGACCCAGTACTTC.

DNA of the CDR3: TGCGCCAGCAGCCAAGATCCCCGGGGCTACAATGAGCAGTTCTTC. Translating it yields CASSQDPRGYNEQFF. The chain has TRBV4-3 and TRBJ2-1, with D tentatively TRBD2 (5 bases). The length of the CDR3 is 15 residues. Germline V gene lookup returns CDR1 LGHNA and CDR2 YSLEER. Trimming pared 0 bases from V and 3 bases from J, leaving 9 bases between.

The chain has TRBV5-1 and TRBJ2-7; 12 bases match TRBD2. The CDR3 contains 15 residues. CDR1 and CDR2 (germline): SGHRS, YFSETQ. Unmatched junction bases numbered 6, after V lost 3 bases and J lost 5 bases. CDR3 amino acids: CASSSDGLAGNEQYF. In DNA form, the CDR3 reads TGCGCCAGCAGCTCAGACGGACTAGCGGGGAACGAGCAGTACTTC.

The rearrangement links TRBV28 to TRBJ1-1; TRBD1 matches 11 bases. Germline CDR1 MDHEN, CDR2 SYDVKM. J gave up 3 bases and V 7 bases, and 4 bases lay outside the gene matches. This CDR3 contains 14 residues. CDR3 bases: TGTGCCAGCACCTCGGGACAGGGGGACACTGAAGCTTTCTTT. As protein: CASTSGQGDTEAFF. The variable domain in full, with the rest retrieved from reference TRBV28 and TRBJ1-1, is DVKVTQSSRYLVKRTGEKVFLECVQDMDHENMFWYRQDPGLGLRLIYFSYDVKMKEKGDIPEGYSVSREKKERFSLILESASTNQTSMYLCASTSGQGDTEAFFGQGTRLTVV.

The CDR3 sequence: CASSLRGGENIQYF. DNA for the CDR3: TGTGCCAGCAGCTTGCGCGGGGGGGAAAACATTCAGTACTTC. V gene TRBV5-5 combines with J gene TRBJ2-4, with 9 bases fitting TRBD2. With 1 base clipped from V and 5 bases from J, the junction kept 1 base outside the gene matches. There are 14 residues in the CDR3. Germline V lookup: CDR1 SGHKS, CDR2 YYEKEE (reference sequence).

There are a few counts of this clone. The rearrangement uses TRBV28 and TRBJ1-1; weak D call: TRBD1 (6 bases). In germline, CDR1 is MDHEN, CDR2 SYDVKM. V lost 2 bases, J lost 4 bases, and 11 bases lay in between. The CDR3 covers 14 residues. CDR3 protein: CASSLGQGITEAFF. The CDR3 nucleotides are TGTGCCAGCAGTTTAGGGCAGGGGATCACTGAAGCTTTCTTT.